The 10 T cell receptor beta chains below all came from one sample that was sequenced in a study of blood T cell repertoires in COVID-19. Generated by immunoSEQ multiplex PCR, the TCRdb table keeps only in-frame clones and is missing some. The sample includes 260,000 or so clones, 81% of them seen just once. The sequenced sample consisted of peripheral blood. The receptor set was obtained from a woman older than 75 with COVID-19, enrolled during active disease.

J is TRBJ1-2 and V is TRBV28; 8 nucleotides line up with TRBD1. CDR1 and CDR2 from the germline V gene are MDHEN and SYDVKM. The V gene end was trimmed by 5 bases and the J gene end by 3 bases; junction bases not matched to a gene: 8. The CDR3 length is 15 residues. The CDR3 spells CASSVTGGWYYGYTF. CDR3 DNA sequence: TGTGCCAGCAGTGTTACAGGGGGATGGTACTATGGCTACACCTTC.

This chain connects TRBV7-2 to TRBJ2-5; 9 positions match TRBD2. Germline CDR1 and CDR2: SGHTA and FQGNSA. This CDR3 has 15 amino acids. Trimming at V came to 4 bases and at J to 2 bases, leaving 5 bases not matched to a gene. The CDR3 region is CASSSRGRVQETQYF. The CDR3 coding sequence is TGTGCCAGCAGCTCCCGCGGGAGGGTACAAGAGACCCAGTACTTC. The entire variable domain, with the rest obtained from reference TRBV7-2 and TRBJ2-5, is as follows: GAGVSQSPSNKVTEKGKDVELRCDPISGHTALYWYRQSLGQGLEFLIYFQGNSAPDKSGLPSDRFSAERTGGSVSTLTIQRTQQEDSAVYLCASSSRGRVQETQYFGPGTRLLVL.

This chain links TRBV28 with TRBJ2-5, with 7 bases fitting TRBD1. This CDR3 has 13 amino acids. Germline CDR1 and CDR2: MDHEN and SYDVKM. With 8 bases clipped from V and 1 base from J, the junction kept 4 bases outside the gene matches. CDR3 coding DNA: TGTGCCAGCCGGACAGGAGGCCAAGAGACCCAGTACTTC. It translates to CASRTGGQETQYF.

V and J are TRBV12-5 and TRBJ1-1; D unresolved. Between the trimmed V and J ends, which lost 0 bases and 0 bases, there was a span of 11 bases. The CDR3 contains 16 residues. Germline V gene data show CDR1 as LGHNT and CDR2 as FRNRAP. CDR3 sequence reads: CASGLVPPPMNTEAFF. CDR3 bases: TGTGCTAGTGGTTTGGTACCGCCTCCTATGAACACTGAAGCTTTCTTT.

The chain combines TRBV7-2 with TRBJ2-2, with D tentatively TRBD1 (6 bases). The CDR3 runs 14 residues. V was cut by 8 bases and J by 3 bases, with 13 bases left in between. Germline-derived CDR1 and CDR2 are SGHTA and FQGNSA. Here the CDR3 DNA reads TGTGCCAGCCGAAGGAAGGGGGACACCGGGGAGCTGTTTTTT. Its protein is CASRRKGDTGELFF.

The rearrangement uses TRBV28 and TRBJ2-7, with TRBD1 identical over 9 bases. The CDR3 extends over 15 amino acids. V shed 5 bases and J 6 bases; nucleotides not matched to a gene: 11. CDR1 MDHEN and CDR2 SYDVKM come from the germline V gene. As DNA, the CDR3 is TGTGCCAGCAGTGTGGAGACAGGGGGAAGGCGCGAGCAGTACTTC. Amino acid sequence: CASSVETGGRREQYF.

The CDR3: CASRLGQGGKYEQYF. DNA of the CDR3: TGTGCCAGCAGGCTGGGACAGGGTGGAAAGTACGAGCAGTACTTC. J is TRBJ2-7 and V is TRBV2; 9 bases line up with TRBD1. Germline V lookup: CDR1 SNHLY, CDR2 FYNNEI. The length of the CDR3 is 15 residues. The J segment lost 4 bases and the V segment lost 6 bases, leaving 10 bases of the junction unmatched.

The rearrangement joins TRBV7-6 to TRBJ1-3; D uncertain. Trimming removed 0 bases at V and 0 bases at J, with 6 bases between. This CDR3 is built from 15 residues. The germline CDR1 and CDR2 sequences are SGHVS and FNYEAQ. DNA of the CDR3: TGTGCCAGCAGCTTAGCCTCTAACTCTGGAAACACCATATATTTT. It translates to CASSLASNSGNTIYF.

The chain uses TRBV6-1 and TRBJ1-4, with TRBD1 as a possible D gene (5 bases). Looked up from germline, CDR1 is MNHNS and CDR2 is SASEGT. With 0 bases removed from V and 7 bases from J, the gap between germline ends came to 12 bases. The CDR3 is 15 amino acids. The CDR3 is CASSEARAGIEKLFF. For the CDR3, the DNA is TGTGCCAGCAGTGAAGCAAGGGCAGGGATTGAAAAACTGTTTTTT.

This chain connects TRBV11-2 to TRBJ2-1, with TRBD2 matching over 7 bases. The CDR3 has 16 residues. The germline gives CDR1 SGHAT, CDR2 FQNNGV. The V segment lost 5 bases and the J segment 0 bases; nucleotides outside the gene matches: 7. The CDR3, as DNA: TGTGCCAGCAGCCGTCTAGCGGAACTCTCCTACAATGAGCAGTTCTTC. It yields the protein CASSRLAELSYNEQFF.